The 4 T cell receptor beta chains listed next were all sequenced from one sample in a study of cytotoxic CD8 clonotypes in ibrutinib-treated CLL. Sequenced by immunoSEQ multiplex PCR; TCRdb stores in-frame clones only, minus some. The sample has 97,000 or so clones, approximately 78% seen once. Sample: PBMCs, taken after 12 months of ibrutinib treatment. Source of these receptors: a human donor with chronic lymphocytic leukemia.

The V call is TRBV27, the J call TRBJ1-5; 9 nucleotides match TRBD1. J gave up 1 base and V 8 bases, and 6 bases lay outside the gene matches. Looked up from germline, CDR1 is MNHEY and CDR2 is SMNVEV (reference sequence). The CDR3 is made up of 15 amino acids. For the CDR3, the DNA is TGTGCCAGCGGGAAGACAGGGGGGAGCAATCAGCCCCAGCATTTT. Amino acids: CASGKTGGSNQPQHF.

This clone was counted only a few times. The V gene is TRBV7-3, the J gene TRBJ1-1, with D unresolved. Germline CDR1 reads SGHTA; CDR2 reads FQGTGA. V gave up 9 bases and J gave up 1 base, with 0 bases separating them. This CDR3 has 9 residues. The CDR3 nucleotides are TGTGCCAGGAACACTGAAGCTTTCTTT. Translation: CARNTEAFF.

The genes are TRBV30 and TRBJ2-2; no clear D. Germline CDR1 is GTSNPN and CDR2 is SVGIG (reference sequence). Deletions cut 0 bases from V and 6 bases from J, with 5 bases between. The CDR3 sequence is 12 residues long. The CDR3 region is CAWSVGSGELFF. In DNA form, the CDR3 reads TGTGCCTGGAGTGTGGGGTCCGGGGAGCTGTTTTTT.

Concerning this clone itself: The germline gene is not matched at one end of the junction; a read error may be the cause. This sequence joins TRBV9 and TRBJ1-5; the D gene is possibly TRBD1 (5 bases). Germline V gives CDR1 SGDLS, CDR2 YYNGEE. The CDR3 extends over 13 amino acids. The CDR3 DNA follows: TGTGCCAGTAGCGACAGCCTCAATCAGCCCCAGCATTTT. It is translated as CASSDSLNQPQHF. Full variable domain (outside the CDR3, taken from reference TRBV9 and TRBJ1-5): DSGVTQTPKHLITATGQRVTLRCSPRSGDLSVYWYQQSLDQGLQFLIQYYNGEERAKGNILERFSAQQFPDLHSELNLSSLELGDSALYFCASSDSLNQPQHFGDGTRLSIL.